This T cell receptor beta chain appears in the sequencing data of a study of lymphopenia after photon versus proton radiotherapy. General observations from the study: Larger post-nadir TCR diversity loss correlated inversely with survival in deceased patients. Photon-treated patients lost naive T cells and TCR diversity; proton-treated stayed stable. After lymphocyte nadir, photon-treated repertoires showed oligoclonal expansion, especially CD8+ Temra. Survival link was tested only in deceased patients; proton benefit remains a possibility.

Assay used: immunoSEQ multiplex PCR; TCRdb lists only in-frame clones, some missing. The table includes about 83,000 clones, around 88% detected once. As regards this clone: The antigen is undetermined.

Germline V CDR1 and CDR2: MNHNS, SASEGT. This CDR3 has 13 amino acids. The V and J ends lost 0 bases and 8 bases respectively, with 8 bases between them. Source: peripheral blood, taken from a patient treated with proton-based radiotherapy. This chain joins TRBV6-1 and TRBJ2-1; D remains ambiguous. This receptor was obtained from a man in his sixties with pancreatic cancer. CDR3 DNA sequence: TGTGCCAGCAGTGAAGCAAACGCGTATGAGCAGTTCTTC. Its protein is CASSEANAYEQFF.